Listed below are T cell receptor beta chains from one sample, sequenced in a study of CXCR3-negative and CXCR3-positive naive CD8 T cells. TCRdb reprocessed the 5' RACE reads and keeps a single row for each CDR3 protein, giving no DNA. This sample's table has approximately 48,000 distinct CDR3 sequences. Sequences were obtained from naive CXCR3+ CD8+ T cells from blood. The receptors derive from a human donor in good health. Some clones in this sample may be carry-over from other donors' samples. CDR3s include the opening cysteine and the closing phenylalanine or tryptophan.

CDR3	V	J
CASSLAGLAGGELFF	TRBV7-6	TRBJ2-2
CATSPSVRAGLANYGYTF	TRBV15	TRBJ1-2
CASSWGMNTEAFF	TRBV12-3/TRBV12-4	TRBJ1-1
CASSPDWTSNQPQHF	TRBV7-9	TRBJ1-5
CASSDGQADLTNIQYF	TRBV11-2	TRBJ2-4
CASTPGQGIYNEQFF	TRBV4-1	TRBJ2-1
CASSAFGSYNEQFF	TRBV7-6	TRBJ2-1
CASSQGLGQETQYF	TRBV4-1	TRBJ2-5
CASSDSSGGANEQFF	TRBV6-4	TRBJ2-1
CATSRDRGGAVEQFF	TRBV15	TRBJ2-1
CASSSGLAGQETQYF	TRBV28	TRBJ2-5
CSVEVTNEQFF	TRBV29-1	TRBJ2-1
CASSLVQYYEQYF	TRBV7-2	TRBJ2-7
CASSDPTTDTQYF	TRBV7-2	TRBJ2-3
CASFSHRGFYEQYF	TRBV28	TRBJ2-7
CASSQSRTGPNEQYF	TRBV23-1	TRBJ2-7
CASRRVEQGWYNEQFF	TRBV5-1	TRBJ2-1
CASSLATSGGASATGELFF	TRBV5-4	TRBJ2-2
CASRPRGETQYF	TRBV6-5	TRBJ2-5
CASSPPTLMTGRIFTEAFF	TRBV18	TRBJ1-1
CASSLVSAPNEKLFF	TRBV7-6	TRBJ1-4
CASSSTGVESQPQHF	TRBV7-9	TRBJ1-5